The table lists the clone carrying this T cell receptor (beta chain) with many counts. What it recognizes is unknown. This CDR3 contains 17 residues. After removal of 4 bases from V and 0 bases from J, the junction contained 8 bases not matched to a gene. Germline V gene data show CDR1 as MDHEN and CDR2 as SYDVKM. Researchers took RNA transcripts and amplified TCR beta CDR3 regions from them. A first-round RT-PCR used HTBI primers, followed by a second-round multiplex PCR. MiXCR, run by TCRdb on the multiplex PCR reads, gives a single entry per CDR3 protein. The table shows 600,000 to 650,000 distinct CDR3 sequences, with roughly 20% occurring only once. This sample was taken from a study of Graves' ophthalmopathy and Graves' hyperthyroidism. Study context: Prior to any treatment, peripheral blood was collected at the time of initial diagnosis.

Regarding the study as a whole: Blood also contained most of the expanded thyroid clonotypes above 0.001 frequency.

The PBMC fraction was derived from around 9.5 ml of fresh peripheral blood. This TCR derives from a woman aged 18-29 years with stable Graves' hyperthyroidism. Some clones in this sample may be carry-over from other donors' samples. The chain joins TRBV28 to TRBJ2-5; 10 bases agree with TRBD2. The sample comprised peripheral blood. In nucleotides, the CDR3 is TGTGCCAGCAGTTCCTCCGGGACTAGCGCGAACCAAGAGACCCAGTACTTC. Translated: CASSSSGTSANQETQYF.